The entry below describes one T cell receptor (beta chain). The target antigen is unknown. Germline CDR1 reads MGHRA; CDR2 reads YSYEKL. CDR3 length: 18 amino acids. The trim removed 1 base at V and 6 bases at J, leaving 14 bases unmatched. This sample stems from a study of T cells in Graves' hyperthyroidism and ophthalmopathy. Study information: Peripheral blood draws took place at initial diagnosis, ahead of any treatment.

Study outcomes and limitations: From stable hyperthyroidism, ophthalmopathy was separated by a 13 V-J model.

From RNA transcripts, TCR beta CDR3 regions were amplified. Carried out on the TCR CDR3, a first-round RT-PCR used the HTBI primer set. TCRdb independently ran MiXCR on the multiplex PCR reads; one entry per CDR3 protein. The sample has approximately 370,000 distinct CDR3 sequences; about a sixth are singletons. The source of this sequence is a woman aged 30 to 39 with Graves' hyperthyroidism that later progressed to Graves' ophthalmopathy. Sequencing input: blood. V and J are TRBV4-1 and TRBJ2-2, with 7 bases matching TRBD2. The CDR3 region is CASSQVGSGVPGPGELFF. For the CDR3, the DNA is TGCGCCAGCAGCCAAGTGGGAAGCGGGGTACCCGGTCCCGGGGAGCTGTTTTTT.